The clone carrying this TCR beta chain occurred many times. No antigen is known for it. TCRdb re-called the 5' RACE reads through MiXCR, storing one row per CDR3 protein. The sample lists hundreds of thousands of distinct CDR3 sequences; roughly 21% were seen once. The data originate from a study of T-cell memory formation after mild COVID-19. The ends were cut back, 4 bases at V and 4 bases at J, with 20 bases in the middle. This CDR3 contains 17 residues. Germline loops: CDR1 KGHDR, CDR2 SFDVKD. The study, taken as a whole, reports: CD4+ contracting clones lay mainly in CM and EM, CD8+ ones in EMRA. Contracting clones from day 15 to 85 had balanced CD4/CD8; later expanders favoured CD4+.

The chain recombines TRBV24-1 with TRBJ2-3; D not resolved. This TCR derives from an adult woman who had mild COVID-19 (a few samples of this study predate the infection). Cell type and time point are not known. Sequencing input: PBMCs or a T cell subset sorted from them (not recorded which). DNA of the CDR3: TGTGCCACCAGTGACCCCTTGGCGGTAACGGGCGCAGATACGCAGTATTTT. This sequence encodes CATSDPLAVTGADTQYF.